This T cell receptor (beta chain) was captured in a study of cytomegalovirus exposure and HLA in healthy donors. Overall study findings and caveats: Follow-up analysis found HLA locus-dependent TCR association rates, highest for DRB1 and lowest for HLA-C. More clonal expansion characterized HLA-associated TCR beta chains than equally common others in a later analysis. The HLA-A and HLA-B alleles of most subjects were reportedly predicted accurately from TCR beta sequences. The productive fraction for most TCR beta V segments was about 87% or about 30% in an earlier analysis.

Details on this clone: Antigen: not known.

This CDR3 has 19 amino acids. J lost 2 bases, V lost 0 bases, and 10 bases had no gene match. Germline CDR1 is MGHRA and CDR2 is YSYEKL. The PCR used 60 Vbeta and 13 Jbeta primers. The table came from immunoSEQ multiplex PCR; TCRdb's copy has only in-frame clones and leaves some out. Of some 200,000 clones in the sample, approximately 85% are singletons; the top ten hold approximately 1.4%. This TCR was sampled from a girl aged 10 to 17 in good health and CMV-seropositive. The J gene is TRBJ2-7, the V gene TRBV4-1; 13 positions agree with TRBD2. Sequenced input: PBMCs. The CDR3 here is CASSQEDWVGTSGAYEQYF. The DNA for the CDR3 is TGCGCCAGCAGCCAAGAAGACTGGGTGGGGACTAGCGGGGCCTACGAGCAGTACTTC.